A single sample is the source of the 16 T cell receptor beta chains below, sequenced in a study of OX40 agonist ivuxolimab in advanced cancers. This table comes from immunoSEQ multiplex PCR, and its TCRdb copy is limited to in-frame clones, with some not included. Here the sample spans about 79,000 clones, about 91% being singletons. Here the sequenced sample was CD4+ or CD8+ T cells sorted from blood, taken in a trial of the OX40 agonist ivuxolimab. All receptors derive from an adult with an advanced solid tumor such as melanoma, head and neck, liver or kidney cancer.

The V gene is TRBV7-9, the J gene TRBJ2-5, with D hard to call. Trimming took off 5 bases at V and 1 base at J, with 11 bases between the two ends. Germline loops: CDR1 SEHNR, CDR2 FQNEAQ (reference sequence). This CDR3 is built from 14 residues. The chain's CDR3 is CASSQPRPQETQYF. Here the CDR3 DNA reads TGTGCCAGCAGCCAACCCAGGCCCCAAGAGACCCAGTACTTC. The full variable domain, rest sourced from reference TRBV7-9 and TRBJ2-5, is DTGVSQNPRHKITKRGQNVTFRCDPISEHNRLYWYRQTLGQGPEFLTYFQNEAQLEKSRLLSDRFSAERPKGSFSTLEIQRTEQGDSAMYLCASSQPRPQETQYFGPGTRLLVL.

This clone appeared a single time. The CDR3 is CASSPNSGNTIYF. The CDR3 DNA follows: TGTGCCAGCAGTCCTAACTCTGGAAACACCATATATTTT. This chain uses TRBV28 with TRBJ1-3; D call uncertain. The V and J ends lost 5 bases and 0 bases respectively, with 5 bases between them. The CDR3 spans 13 residues. Germline values: CDR1 MDHEN, CDR2 SYDVKM.

Points on this clone: Other DNA sequences of this sample code for an identical CDR3. This sequence joins TRBV18 and TRBJ2-3; D not resolved. The CDR3 has 13 residues. The germline CDR1 and CDR2 sequences are KGHSH and LQKENI. V lost 0 bases to trimming and J lost 3 bases, with 4 bases between them. The CDR3 loop reads CASSPPSTDTQYF. The CDR3 bases are TGTGCCAGCTCACCACCCAGTACAGATACGCAGTATTTT.

This clone was observed a single time. The rearrangement joins TRBV29-1 to TRBJ1-3, with D possibly TRBD1 on 5 matching bases. The length of the CDR3 is 15 residues. The V gene lost 6 bases and the J gene lost 0 bases, with 15 bases spanning the gap. Looked up from germline, CDR1 is SQVTM and CDR2 is ANQGSEA. The CDR3 nucleotides read TGCAGCGTCACCTGGGACGGACACTCTGGAAACACCATATATTTT. Its translation is CSVTWDGHSGNTIYF.

The sample holds one count of this clone. The rearrangement uses TRBV5-1 and TRBJ2-5, with 7 bases identical to TRBD2. The DNA matches TRBJ2-7 better at its end, which makes the J call doubtful. The CDR3 contains 16 residues. The V gene's germline CDR1 is SGHRS and CDR2 YFSETQ. The CDR3 protein is CASSSIGGTATNEQYF. The CDR3 DNA is TGCGCCAGCAGTTCGATCGGGGGGACCGCCACTAACGAGCAGTACTTC.

This clone has only one observation. The chain uses TRBV11-2 and TRBJ2-1, with TRBD2 matching over 13 bases. CDR3 length equals 16 residues. V lost 5 bases to trimming and J lost 4 bases; unmatched junction nucleotides: 5. From germline, CDR1 is SGHAT and CDR2 FQNNGV. This CDR3 is CASSPAGLAGYNEQFF. CDR3 nucleotides: TGTGCCAGCAGCCCCGCGGGACTAGCGGGATACAATGAGCAGTTCTTC.

CDR3 loop: CASSRGGWETQYF. CDR3 bases: TGTGCCAGCAGCCGGGGGGGCTGGGAGACCCAGTACTTC. J is TRBJ2-5 and V is TRBV7-6; 8 bases line up with TRBD2. The CDR3 contains 13 residues. Germline trimming cut 5 bases from V and 5 bases from J; bases unmatched to any gene: 4. Germline CDR1 reads SGHVS; CDR2 reads FNYEAQ.

The rearrangement uses TRBV6-1 and TRBJ1-2; D ambiguous. This CDR3 has 13 amino acids. CDR1 and CDR2 from the germline V gene are MNHNS and SASEGT. Between the trimmed V and J ends, which lost 2 bases and 9 bases, there was a span of 13 bases. As DNA, the CDR3 is TGTGCCAGCAGTGAAAACAATGGGCTGAGCTACACCTTC. This codes for CASSENNGLSYTF.

The J gene is TRBJ1-1, the V gene TRBV19; no reliable D call. The CDR3 runs to 15 residues. The germline V gene has CDR1 LNHDA and CDR2 SQIVND (reference sequence). Trimming took 3 bases from V and 1 from J, leaving 12 bases between them. The CDR3: CASSIGGMRNTEAFF. The CDR3 region has the DNA TGTGCCAGTAGTATTGGTGGGATGCGGAACACTGAAGCTTTCTTT.

The chain joins TRBV5-4 to TRBJ1-1, with D perhaps matching TRBD1 (6 bases). The germline CDR1 and CDR2 sequences are SGHNT and YYREEE (reference sequence). The CDR3 has 14 amino acids. V dropped 2 bases and J dropped 0 bases, with 8 bases sitting between them. Written as DNA, the CDR3 is TGTGCCAGCAGCTTACAGGGAGTGAACACTGAAGCTTTCTTT. Translating gives CASSLQGVNTEAFF.

This sequence joins TRBV14 and TRBJ2-2, with D uncertain. This CDR3 region has 13 residues. CDR1 and CDR2 (germline): SGHDN, FVKESK. V lost 1 base to trimming and J lost 4 bases, with 4 bases between them. CDR3 bases: TGTGCCAGCAGCCAAGCCCCCACCGGGGAGCTGTTTTTT. Protein sequence: CASSQAPTGELFF.

This chain joins TRBV28 and TRBJ2-1; 11 bases are a match to TRBD2. This CDR3 region has 15 residues. Germline assignment: CDR1 MDHEN and CDR2 SYDVKM. V trimming: 6 bases; J trimming: 3 bases; junction bases outside the gene matches: 4. The CDR3 spells CASSLAGGLYNEQFF. The DNA of the CDR3 is TGTGCCAGCAGCTTAGCGGGAGGGCTCTACAATGAGCAGTTCTTC.

The rearrangement links TRBV5-1 to TRBJ2-1; no clear D gene. The CDR3 contains 15 residues. The V gene's germline CDR1 is SGHRS and CDR2 YFSETQ. V shed 2 bases and J shed 2 bases, with 11 bases lying between them. The CDR3 DNA is TGCGCCAGCAGCTTATACTACGGCGCCTACAATGAGCAGTTCTTC. It encodes CASSLYYGAYNEQFF.

V is TRBV7-9 and J is TRBJ2-1, with 8 bases fitting TRBD2. The CDR3 is made up of 16 amino acids. The J segment lost 9 bases and the V segment lost 5 bases, leaving 15 bases of the junction unmatched. Germline CDR1 SEHNR, CDR2 FQNEAQ (reference sequence). CDR3 nucleotide sequence: TGTGCCAGCAGCCCACAAGGAGCGGGAGTAATAGGTGAGCAGTTCTTC. Translated, it gives CASSPQGAGVIGEQFF.

The chain joins TRBV7-3 to TRBJ2-3, with 8 bases aligning to TRBD2. J gave up 6 bases and V 1 base, and 6 bases lay outside the gene matches. The CDR3 is 15 amino acids. Germline assignment: CDR1 SGHTA and CDR2 FQGTGA. CDR3 DNA: TGTGCCAGCAGCTTAATTCGGGAGGGCCGGGATACGCAGTATTTT. This sequence encodes CASSLIREGRDTQYF. The full variable domain, completed using reference TRBV7-3 and TRBJ2-3, is GAGVSQTPSNKVTEKGKYVELRCDPISGHTALYWYRQSLGQGPEFLIYFQGTGAADDSGLPNDRFFAVRPEGSVSTLKIQRTERGDSAVYLCASSLIREGRDTQYFGPGTRLTVL.

This clone was seen only a few times. V gene TRBV15 combines with J gene TRBJ1-4, with D perhaps TRBD1 (6 bases). This CDR3 region has 14 residues. Trimming left V 3 bases short and J 7 bases short, with 12 bases between. Germline assignment: CDR1 LNHNV and CDR2 YYDKDF (reference sequence). The CDR3 bases are TGTGCCACCAGCAGCGGGGGCAATATTGAAAAACTGTTTTTT. Translated, it gives CATSSGGNIEKLFF.